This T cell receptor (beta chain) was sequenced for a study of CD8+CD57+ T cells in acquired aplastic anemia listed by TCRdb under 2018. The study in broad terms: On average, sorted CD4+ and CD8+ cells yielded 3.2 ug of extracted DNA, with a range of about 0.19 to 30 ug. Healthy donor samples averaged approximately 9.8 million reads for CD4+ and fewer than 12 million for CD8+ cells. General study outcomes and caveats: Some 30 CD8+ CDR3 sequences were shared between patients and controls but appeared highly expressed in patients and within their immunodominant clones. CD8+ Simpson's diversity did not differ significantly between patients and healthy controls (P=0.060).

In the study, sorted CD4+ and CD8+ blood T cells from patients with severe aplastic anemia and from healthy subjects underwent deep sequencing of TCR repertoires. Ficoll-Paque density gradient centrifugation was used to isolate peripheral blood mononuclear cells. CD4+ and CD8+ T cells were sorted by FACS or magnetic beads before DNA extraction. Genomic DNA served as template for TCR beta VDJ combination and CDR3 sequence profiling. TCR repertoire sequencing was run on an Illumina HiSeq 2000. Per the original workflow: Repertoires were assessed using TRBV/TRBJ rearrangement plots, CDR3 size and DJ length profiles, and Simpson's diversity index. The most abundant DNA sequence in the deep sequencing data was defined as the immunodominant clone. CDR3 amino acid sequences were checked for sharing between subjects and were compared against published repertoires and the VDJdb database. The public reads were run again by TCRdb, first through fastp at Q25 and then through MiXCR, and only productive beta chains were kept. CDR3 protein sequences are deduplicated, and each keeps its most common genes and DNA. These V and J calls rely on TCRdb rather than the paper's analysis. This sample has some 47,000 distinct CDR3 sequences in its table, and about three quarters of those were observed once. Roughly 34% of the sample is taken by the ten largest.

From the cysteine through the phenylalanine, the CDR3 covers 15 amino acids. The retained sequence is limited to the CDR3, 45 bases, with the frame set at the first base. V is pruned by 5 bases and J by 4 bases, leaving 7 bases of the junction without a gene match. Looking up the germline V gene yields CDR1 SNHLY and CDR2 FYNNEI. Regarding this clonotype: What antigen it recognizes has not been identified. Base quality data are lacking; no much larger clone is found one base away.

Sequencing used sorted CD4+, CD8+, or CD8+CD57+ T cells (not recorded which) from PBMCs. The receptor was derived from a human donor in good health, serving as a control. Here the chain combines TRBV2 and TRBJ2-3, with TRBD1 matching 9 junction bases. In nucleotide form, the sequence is TGTGCCAGCAGTACCCTGGGACAGGGTCCAGATACGCAGTATTTT. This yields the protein CASSTLGQGPDTQYF.